This passage covers 29 T cell receptor beta chains from one sample sequenced in a study of blood T cell repertoires in COVID-19. The repertoire was sequenced with immunoSEQ multiplex PCR; TCRdb's copy has only in-frame clones and lacks some. The sample holds 250,000 or so clones; almost 90% are singletons and the top ten take more than 1.2%. The sequenced material came from peripheral blood. Receptor source: a man of 80 years or more with acute or convalescent COVID-19.

V is TRBV5-1 and J is TRBJ1-4, with D possibly matching TRBD1 (5 bases). CDR3 length: 19 amino acids. V was clipped by 0 bases and J by 2 bases, with 20 bases between them. Germline assignment: CDR1 SGHRS and CDR2 YFSETQ. CDR3 in DNA: TGCGCCAGCAGCTTGGCCCCCGTGGGGGGAGAAGCGACTAATGAAAAACTGTTTTTT. It yields the protein CASSLAPVGGEATNEKLFF.

The chain links TRBV27 to TRBJ1-5; maybe TRBD1 (5 bases). This CDR3 has 14 residues. Germline values: CDR1 MNHEY, CDR2 SMNVEV (reference sequence). Trimming stripped 3 bases from V and 6 bases from J, with 12 bases between. For the CDR3, the DNA is TGTGCCAGCAGTTTTGGCAGGGTGGCTCAGCCCCAGCATTTT. It codes for CASSFGRVAQPQHF.

This clone was seen a single time. The chain carries TRBV14 and TRBJ1-2, with D unresolved. Germline V lookup: CDR1 SGHDN, CDR2 FVKESK. The CDR3 contains 12 residues. Between the trimmed V and J ends, which lost 0 bases and 8 bases, there was a span of 7 bases. Written as DNA, the CDR3 is TGTGCCAGCAGCCAAGACCTATTGGGCTACACCTTC. This codes for CASSQDLLGYTF.

V and J are TRBV4-3 and TRBJ2-2; a weak D match, TRBD1 (6 bases). Trimming took off 4 bases at V and 0 bases at J, with 12 bases between the two ends. The CDR3 is 16 residues long. The germline gives CDR1 LGHNA, CDR2 YSLEER. The CDR3 DNA reads as TGCGCCAGCAGCCCCCAGGCAGGGGCGAACACCGGGGAGCTGTTTTTT. It translates to CASSPQAGANTGELFF.

The chain links TRBV21-1 to TRBJ1-1. TRBV21-1 constitutes a pseudogene. CDR3 size: 16 residues. The CDR3 loop is CASSKETARMNTEAFF. The CDR3 nucleotides read TGTGCCAGCAGCAAAGAAACTGCCCGCATGAACACTGAAGCTTTCTTT.

The chain recombines TRBV5-6 with TRBJ1-2; D gene ambiguous. This CDR3 region has 13 residues. The germline CDR1 and CDR2 sequences are SGHDT and YYEEEE. Trimming pared 2 bases from V and 7 bases from J, leaving 12 bases between. In DNA, the CDR3 is TGTGCCAGCAGCTTATCAGGAGGTTCTGGCTACACCTTC. It specifies CASSLSGGSGYTF.

The V gene is TRBV29-1, the J gene TRBJ1-1; possibly TRBD1 for D (5 bases). V lost 4 bases to trimming and J lost 3 bases, with 12 bases between them. This CDR3 is built from 13 residues. Germline V gene sequence: CDR1 SQVTM, CDR2 ANQGSEA. Here the CDR3 reads CSVVRAQDTEAFF. CDR3 DNA: TGCAGCGTTGTCAGGGCGCAGGACACTGAAGCTTTCTTT.

The V and J genes are TRBV2 and TRBJ1-5; D is perhaps TRBD1 (6 bases). The CDR3 is 15 residues long. With 6 bases removed from V and 11 bases from J, the gap between germline ends came to 23 bases. Per the germline V gene, CDR1 is SNHLY and CDR2 is FYNNEI. CDR3: CASRITAGALGAQHF. The CDR3 DNA follows: TGTGCCAGCAGAATTACGGCAGGGGCCCTTGGAGCCCAGCATTTT.

V usage is TRBV4-1 and J usage is TRBJ1-1, with 7 bases aligning to TRBD1. This CDR3 spans 15 amino acids. Looked up from germline, CDR1 is MGHRA and CDR2 is YSYEKL. V dropped 4 bases and J dropped 3; count of bases not matched to a gene: 8. CDR3 bases: TGCGCCAGCAGCCGGGACAGCGGTCGGGACACTGAAGCTTTCTTT. This sequence encodes CASSRDSGRDTEAFF.

This chain joins TRBV3-1 (or the pseudogene TRBV3-2) and TRBJ1-4; no clear D. Looked up from germline, CDR1 is LGHDT and CDR2 is YNNKEL (reference sequence). The CDR3 extends over 12 amino acids. Deletions cut 6 bases from V and 7 bases from J, with 9 bases between. CDR3 DNA: TGTGCCAGCAGTTTTAGAGGTGAAAAACTGTTTTTT. Encoded protein: CASSFRGEKLFF.

The rearrangement uses TRBV29-1 and TRBJ1-1; perhaps TRBD1 as D (6 bases). The ends were cut back, 6 bases at V and 5 bases at J, with 16 bases in the middle. The CDR3 totals 13 residues. Germline CDR1 is SQVTM and CDR2 is ANQGSEA. The CDR3 DNA reads as TGCAGCGTCCGCAGGGGAGGGGGAACTGAAGCTTTCTTT. Protein sequence: CSVRRGGGTEAFF.

The chain has TRBV2 and TRBJ2-1; 13 nucleotides line up with TRBD2. V was pared by 6 bases and J by 9 bases, with 8 bases of the junction left unmatched. In germline, CDR1 is SNHLY, CDR2 FYNNEI. This CDR3 comprises 15 residues. The CDR3 is CASRPRTSGSIEQFF. CDR3 sequence (DNA): TGTGCCAGCAGGCCTCGGACTAGCGGGAGCATTGAGCAGTTCTTC.

The rearrangement joins TRBV7-2 to TRBJ2-5; D unclear. The CDR3 is 13 residues long. The germline V and J ends were trimmed by 0 bases and 5 bases, with 7 bases remaining between them. Germline V gene sequence: CDR1 SGHTA, CDR2 FQGNSA. The CDR3 sequence is CASSLAHSETQYF. CDR3 DNA: TGTGCCAGCAGCTTAGCGCACTCCGAGACCCAGTACTTC. Full variable domain (remainder filled in from reference TRBV7-2 and TRBJ2-5): GAGVSQSPSNKVTEKGKDVELRCDPISGHTALYWYRQSLGQGLEFLIYFQGNSAPDKSGLPSDRFSAERTGGSVSTLTIQRTQQEDSAVYLCASSLAHSETQYFGPGTRLLVL.

The CDR3 is CASRPTLNYGYTF. In DNA, the CDR3 is TGTGCCAGCAGGCCGACTCTTAACTATGGCTACACCTTC. The rearrangement links TRBV28 to TRBJ1-2; D remains ambiguous. The ends were cut back, 6 bases at V and 1 base at J, with 9 bases in the middle. This CDR3 spans 13 amino acids. Looked up from germline, CDR1 is MDHEN and CDR2 is SYDVKM.

The chain links TRBV9 to TRBJ2-7; a possible D gene is TRBD2 (6 bases). V shed 0 bases and J shed 6 bases, with 10 bases lying between them. CDR1 is SGDLS and CDR2 is YYNGEE in the germline V gene. The CDR3 has 13 residues. CDR3 sequence: CASSVVSGSEQYF. As DNA, the CDR3 is TGTGCCAGCAGCGTAGTATCCGGGAGCGAGCAGTACTTC.

V usage is TRBV28 and J usage is TRBJ2-3, with a tentative D call TRBD2 (6 bases). The germline gives CDR1 MDHEN, CDR2 SYDVKM. The CDR3 is made up of 15 amino acids. Trimming removed 5 bases from V and 0 bases from J, with 12 bases in between. CDR3 region: CASSPWGGSTDTQYF. For the CDR3, the DNA is TGTGCCAGCAGTCCCTGGGGAGGTAGCACAGATACGCAGTATTTT.

This clone occurred a few times. The chain carries TRBV7-9 and TRBJ1-2; tentative D call: TRBD1 (5 bases). V shed 7 bases and J shed 5 bases, with 14 bases lying between them. There are 13 residues in the CDR3. Per the germline V gene, CDR1 is SEHNR and CDR2 is FQNEAQ (reference sequence). The CDR3 sequence: CASTRWGGYGYTF. As DNA, the CDR3 is TGTGCCAGCACCCGATGGGGGGGGTATGGCTACACCTTC.

The gene calls are TRBV7-8 and TRBJ1-5, with 7 nucleotides matching TRBD1. The germline V gene encodes CDR1 SGHVS and CDR2 FQNEAQ. This CDR3 contains 15 residues. J was trimmed by 6 bases and V by 5 bases; bases with no gene match: 10. The DNA for the CDR3 is TGTGCCAGCAGCCCTGACAGGGTGGCGGTTCAGCCCCAGCATTTT. Protein product: CASSPDRVAVQPQHF.

The chain joins TRBV5-1 to TRBJ2-5; tentatively, D is TRBD1 (6 bases). V lost 4 bases and J 1 base, leaving 11 bases between the germline ends. Germline V gene lookup returns CDR1 SGHRS and CDR2 YFSETQ. This CDR3 has 14 residues. CDR3 sequence: CASSPGTIQETQYF. CDR3 sequence (DNA): TGCGCCAGCAGCCCGGGGACAATCCAAGAGACCCAGTACTTC.

The chain couples TRBV18 to TRBJ2-7; 11 bases line up with TRBD2. Germline assignment: CDR1 KGHSH and CDR2 LQKENI. Trimming at V came to 5 bases and at J to 5 bases, leaving 5 bases not matched to a gene. The CDR3 covers 14 residues. The CDR3: CASSDGLAGNEQYF. CDR3 in DNA: TGTGCCAGCTCAGACGGACTAGCGGGCAACGAGCAGTACTTC. The complete variable domain, with remaining parts taken from reference TRBV18 and TRBJ2-7, reads NAGVMQNPRHLVRRRGQEARLRCSPMKGHSHVYWYRQLPEEGLKFMVYLQKENIIDESGMPKERFSAEFPKEGPSILRIQQVVRGDSAAYFCASSDGLAGNEQYFGPGTRLTVT.

The genes are TRBV2 and TRBJ2-2; D perhaps matches TRBD2 (5 bases). V dropped 6 bases and J dropped 7 bases, with 18 bases sitting between them. In germline, CDR1 is SNHLY, CDR2 FYNNEI. The CDR3 contains 15 residues. In nucleotides, the CDR3 is TGTGCCAGCAGGAAAACAGACTCTAGCCACGGGGAGCTGTTTTTT. This codes for CASRKTDSSHGELFF.

This chain joins TRBV7-9 and TRBJ1-1; no clear D. Between the trimmed V and J ends, which lost 5 bases and 1 base, there was a span of 14 bases. Germline values: CDR1 SEHNR, CDR2 FQNEAQ (reference sequence). This CDR3 contains 15 residues. CDR3 sequence: CASSPQWRPNTEAFF. As DNA, the CDR3 is TGTGCCAGCAGCCCCCAGTGGCGGCCGAACACTGAAGCTTTCTTT.

This clone was recorded once. The chain combines TRBV7-2 with TRBJ2-1, with 11 positions matching TRBD2. This CDR3 contains 16 residues. The J segment lost 7 bases and the V segment lost 0 bases, leaving 5 bases of the junction unmatched. The germline CDR1 and CDR2 sequences are SGHTA and FQGNSA. CDR3 loop: CASSLATIAGGNEQFF. The CDR3 DNA follows: TGTGCCAGCAGCTTAGCGACTATAGCGGGAGGGAATGAGCAGTTCTTC.

The rearrangement uses TRBV5-6 and TRBJ1-2, with D possibly being TRBD1 (5 bases). V was shortened by 2 bases and J by 3 bases, with 8 bases between the two germline ends. Germline-derived CDR1 and CDR2 are SGHDT and YYEEEE. The CDR3 sequence is 13 residues long. CDR3 bases: TGTGCCAGCAGCTTTGACAGCTACTATGGCTACACCTTC. It codes for CASSFDSYYGYTF.

The rearrangement joins TRBV25-1 to TRBJ2-5; tentative D call: TRBD2 (6 bases). Trimming pared 1 base from V and 1 base from J, leaving 10 bases between. Germline lookup yields CDR1 MGHDK and CDR2 SYGVNS. The CDR3 is 15 residues long. CDR3 nucleotides: TGTGCCAGCAGTGAATCGGGCGGGGTCCAAGAGACCCAGTACTTC. Its protein is CASSESGGVQETQYF.

The gene calls are TRBV5-1 and TRBJ1-1; possibly TRBD1 for D (6 bases). The V and J ends lost 4 bases and 2 bases respectively, with 12 bases between them. This CDR3 contains 14 residues. Germline values: CDR1 SGHRS, CDR2 YFSETQ. The CDR3 sequence is CASSPLQGNTEAFF. CDR3 sequence (DNA): TGCGCCAGCAGCCCATTACAGGGTAACACTGAAGCTTTCTTT.

The genes are TRBV5-1 and TRBJ2-2; no definite D call. V lost 3 bases, J lost 7 bases, and 7 bases lay in between. Germline-derived CDR1 and CDR2 are SGHRS and YFSETQ. This CDR3 region has 12 residues. CDR3 protein: CASSSGGGELFF. CDR3 DNA sequence: TGCGCCAGCAGCTCTGGCGGCGGGGAGCTGTTTTTT.

The chain couples TRBV7-8 to TRBJ1-2; D remains ambiguous. V was trimmed by 4 bases and J by 0 bases, leaving 15 bases between them. CDR3 length: 16 residues. The germline V gene has CDR1 SGHVS and CDR2 FQNEAQ. The CDR3 region has the DNA TGTGCCAGCAGCTCCCGTCTGGGCAGGTCTAACTATGGCTACACCTTC. Translating gives CASSSRLGRSNYGYTF. Complete variable domain (other parts from reference TRBV7-8 and TRBJ1-2): GAGVSQSPRYKVAKRGQDVALRCDPISGHVSLFWYQQALGQGPEFLTYFQNEAQLDKSGLPSDRFFAERPEGSVSTLKIQRTQQEDSAVYLCASSSRLGRSNYGYTFGSGTRLTVV.

The chain recombines TRBV11-2 with TRBJ1-5; 7 positions agree with TRBD1. The CDR3 is 15 residues long. J was trimmed by 4 bases and V by 4 bases; bases with no gene match: 7. Germline loops: CDR1 SGHAT, CDR2 FQNNGV. CDR3 nucleotides: TGTGCCAGCAGCTCCAACAGGGGAGGAAATCAGCCCCAGCATTTT. It yields the protein CASSSNRGGNQPQHF.